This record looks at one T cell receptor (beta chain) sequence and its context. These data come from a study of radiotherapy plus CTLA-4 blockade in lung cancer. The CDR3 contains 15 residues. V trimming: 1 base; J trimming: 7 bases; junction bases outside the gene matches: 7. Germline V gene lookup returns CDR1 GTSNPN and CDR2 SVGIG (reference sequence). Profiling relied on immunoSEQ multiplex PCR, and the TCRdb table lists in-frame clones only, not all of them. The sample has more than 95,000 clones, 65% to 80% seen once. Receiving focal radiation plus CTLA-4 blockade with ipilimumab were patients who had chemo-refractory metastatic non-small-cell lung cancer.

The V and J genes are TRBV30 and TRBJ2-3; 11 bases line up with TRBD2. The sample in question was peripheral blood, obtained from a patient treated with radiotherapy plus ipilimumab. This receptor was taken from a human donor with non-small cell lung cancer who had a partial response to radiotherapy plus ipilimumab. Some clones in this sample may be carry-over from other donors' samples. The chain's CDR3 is CAWSDRGTSGHTQYF. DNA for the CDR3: TGTGCCTGGAGTGACAGGGGGACTAGCGGCCATACGCAGTATTTT.